The present T cell receptor beta chain was sequenced within a study of blood T cell repertoires in COVID-19. The wider study: Sample material is recorded as cDNA or gDNA derived from T cells, B-cell-depleted T cells, or PBMCs.

The table came from immunoSEQ multiplex PCR; TCRdb's copy has only in-frame clones and leaves some out. The table records some 97,000 clones, just under 80% of them present only once. The sequence came from a woman between 70 and 85 years old with acute or convalescent COVID-19. The sample consisted of peripheral blood.

Here the CDR3 DNA reads TGTGCCAGCAGCCAAGGGGGGGTCAACACTGAAGCTTTCTTT. This translates into CASSQGGVNTEAFF. This chain joins TRBV3-1 (or the pseudogene TRBV3-2) and TRBJ1-1, with D perhaps TRBD1 (5 bases). There are 14 residues in the CDR3. The germline gives CDR1 LGHDT, CDR2 YNNKEL (reference sequence). The V end lost 1 base, the J end lost 2 bases, and 8 bases lay between the germline ends.